This T cell receptor (beta chain) comes out of a study of T cell repertoires in cytomegalovirus infection. In the study overall: Public signatures in TCR beta pointed to CMV infection and matching HLA type.

Germline CDR1 and CDR2: SGHAT and FQDESV (reference sequence). V trimming: 6 bases; J trimming: 4 bases; junction bases outside the gene matches: 5. This CDR3 spans 15 amino acids. Study findings and constraints: HLA-C-restricted CMV clonotypes gave the most frequent clonotype in two of eight donors.

A few counts support this clonotype. Its target is not known. MiXCR, applied by TCRdb to the reads, yields one record per CDR3 protein. The data contain roughly 860,000 distinct CDR3 sequences, about 30% of them singletons. The chain couples TRBV11-1 to TRBJ2-1; TRBD1 matches at 11 bases. This receptor was identified in a human donor in good health (CMV status not recorded). Some clones in this sample may be carry-over from other donors' samples. The input for sequencing was cultured CD8+ T cells from PBMCs, taken from culture after CMV antigen stimulation. The CDR3, as DNA: TGTGCCAGCAGGGTCCGGGACAGGGGGTACAATGAGCAGTTCTTC. This encodes CASRVRDRGYNEQFF.